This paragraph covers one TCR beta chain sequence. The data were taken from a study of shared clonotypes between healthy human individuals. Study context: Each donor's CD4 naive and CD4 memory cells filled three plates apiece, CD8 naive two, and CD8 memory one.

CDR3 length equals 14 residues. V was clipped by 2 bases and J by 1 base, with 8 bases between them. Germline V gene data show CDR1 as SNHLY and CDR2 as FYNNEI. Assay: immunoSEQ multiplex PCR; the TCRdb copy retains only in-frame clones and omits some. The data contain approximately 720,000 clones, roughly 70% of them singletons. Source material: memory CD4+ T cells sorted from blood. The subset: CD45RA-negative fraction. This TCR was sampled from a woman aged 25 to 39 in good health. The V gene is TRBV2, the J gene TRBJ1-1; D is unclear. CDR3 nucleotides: TGTGCCAGCAGTGAACCCGATAAGAACACTGAAGCTTTCTTT. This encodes CASSEPDKNTEAFF.